The clone carrying this T cell receptor (beta chain) appeared a few times. Its antigen is undetermined. This record comes from a study of T-cell memory formation after mild COVID-19. Study-wide results and caveats: From day 15 to 85, contracting clones were balanced between CD4 and CD8, whereas later expanders leaned toward CD4+. The finding that pre-infection memory included some responding clones suggested that cross-reactive memory joined.

Constant-segment primers were used for 5'RACE, and the resulting TCR alpha and TCR beta cDNA libraries carried sample barcodes and UMIs. TCRdb analysed the 5' RACE reads with MiXCR anew, one entry per CDR3 protein. The data hold under 700,000 distinct CDR3 sequences, with approximately 20% observed a single time. Germline CDR1 SGHTA, CDR2 FQGNSA. This CDR3 spans 15 amino acids. Losses at the gene ends were 4 bases for V and 1 base for J; bases not matched to a gene: 7. This chain joins TRBV7-2 and TRBJ2-7; the match to TRBD1 covers 7 bases. Material for sequencing was PBMCs or a T cell subset sorted from them (not recorded which). The sequence was obtained from an adult woman who had mild COVID-19 (a few samples of this study predate the infection). Cell type and time point are not known. CDR3: CASSYNRGRSYEQYF. The CDR3 DNA sequence: TGTGCCAGCAGCTATAACAGGGGAAGGTCCTACGAGCAGTACTTC.